This entry lists 26 T cell receptor beta chains sequenced from one sample in a study of T cell responses to AZD1222 COVID-19 vaccine. The method was immunoSEQ multiplex PCR; TCRdb's version includes in-frame clones alone and lacks a portion of them. The sample consists of about 99,000 clones, approximately 90% of them appearing once. The source was peripheral blood, collected on day 0 of AZD1222 vaccination. The source is an adult in good health.

The rearrangement joins TRBV14 to TRBJ2-1, with TRBD2 matching over 9 bases. V trimming: 4 bases; J trimming: 2 bases; junction bases outside the gene matches: 6. Germline CDR1 and CDR2: SGHDN and FVKESK. CDR3 length: 16 amino acids. The CDR3 DNA reads TGTGCCAGCAGCCTATATAGCGGGGGCACCTACAATGAGCAGTTCTTC. It yields the protein CASSLYSGGTYNEQFF.

The V call is TRBV5-4, the J call TRBJ1-6, with TRBD1 as a possible D gene (6 bases). V lost 0 bases and J lost 5, with 15 bases in between. Germline values: CDR1 SGHNT, CDR2 YYREEE (reference sequence). The CDR3 consists of 17 residues. The CDR3 nucleotides are TGTGCCAGCAGCTTGGAACCGGGGGCTCGGAATAATTCACCCCTCCACTTT. The encoded protein is CASSLEPGARNNSPLHF.

The chain carries TRBV2 and TRBJ2-1; 11 nucleotides align to TRBD2. The CDR3 has 16 amino acids. Per the germline V gene, CDR1 is SNHLY and CDR2 is FYNNEI. V was clipped by 7 bases and J by 2 bases; unmatched bases: 7. CDR3 sequence reads: CASTSGGSRTYNEQFF. CDR3 coding DNA: TGTGCCAGCACTAGCGGGGGGTCACGAACCTACAATGAGCAGTTCTTC.

The V gene is TRBV5-5, the J gene TRBJ1-2; no firm D call. CDR3 size: 13 residues. With 2 bases removed from V and 8 bases from J, the gap between germline ends came to 13 bases. CDR1 is SGHKS and CDR2 is YYEKEE in the germline V gene (reference sequence). The CDR3 DNA reads TGTGCCAGCAGCTTTGTCTTTCAAGGGGGCTACACCTTC. Its translation is CASSFVFQGGYTF. The whole variable domain, remainder taken from reference TRBV5-5 and TRBJ1-2, is DAGVTQSPTHLIKTRGQQVTLRCSPISGHKSVSWYQQVLGQGPQFIFQYYEKEERGRGNFPDRFSARQFPNYSSELNVNALLLGDSALYLCASSFVFQGGYTFGSGTRLTVV.

V is TRBV7-3 and J is TRBJ2-7; no definite D call. Germline lookup yields CDR1 SGHTA and CDR2 FQGTGA. V lost 7 bases and J 2 bases, leaving 12 bases between the germline ends. There are 13 residues in the CDR3. This CDR3 is CASITLPAYEQYV. CDR3 bases: TGTGCCAGCATCACCTTACCCGCCTACGAGCAGTACGTC.

The chain has TRBV6-5 and TRBJ2-2; D unresolved. Germline CDR1 and CDR2: MNHEY and SVGAGI. The V gene lost 7 bases and the J gene lost 1 base, with 13 bases spanning the gap. This CDR3 has 15 amino acids. CDR3 sequence (DNA): TGTGCCAGCACCCCGCGGTGGGGGAACACCGGGGAGCTGTTTTTT. Translated, it gives CASTPRWGNTGELFF.

The chain has TRBV27 and TRBJ1-6, with TRBD1 identical over 9 bases. Germline-derived CDR1 and CDR2 are MNHEY and SMNVEV (reference sequence). V lost 6 bases and J lost 5; bases outside the gene matches: 5. This CDR3 has 15 amino acids. CDR3 region: CASSPRDRDNSPLHF. The CDR3 DNA reads TGTGCCAGCAGCCCCCGGGACAGGGATAATTCACCCCTCCACTTT.

The sample holds one count of this clone. The CDR3 here is CASSYYRGSGELFF. In DNA form, the CDR3 reads TGTGCCAGCAGTTATTATCGGGGGAGCGGGGAGCTGTTTTTT. The V call is TRBV6-2 or TRBV6-3, the J call TRBJ2-2; D is perhaps TRBD2 (6 bases). The V gene's germline CDR1 is MNHEY and CDR2 SVGEGT. V was trimmed by 3 bases and J by 7 bases, leaving 12 bases between them. The CDR3 is 14 amino acids.

The genes are TRBV7-9 and TRBJ1-4; D is possibly TRBD1 (6 bases). The CDR3 sequence is 16 residues long. Trimming pared 1 base from V and 2 bases from J, leaving 11 bases between. The V gene's germline CDR1 is SEHNR and CDR2 FQNEAQ (reference sequence). Here the CDR3 DNA reads TGTGCCAGCAGCTTAGTGTCAGGACAGACTAATGAAAAACTGTTTTTT. Protein product: CASSLVSGQTNEKLFF.

The gene calls are TRBV5-1 and TRBJ2-3, with D unresolved. V was trimmed by 4 bases and J by 0 bases, leaving 12 bases between them. The CDR3 covers 15 residues. Germline V gene sequence: CDR1 SGHRS, CDR2 YFSETQ. The CDR3 coding sequence is TGCGCCAGCAGCCGGCTTGGGCCTAGCACAGATACGCAGTATTTT. Amino acid sequence: CASSRLGPSTDTQYF.

The chain combines TRBV4-3 with TRBJ2-5; D remains unclear. V shed 0 bases and J shed 4 bases, with 12 bases lying between them. Per germline, CDR1 LGHNA and CDR2 YSLEER. The CDR3 is 15 residues long. As DNA, the CDR3 is TGCGCCAGCAGCCAAGATACGACCGCACCAGAGACCCAGTACTTC. Protein: CASSQDTTAPETQYF.

The chain uses TRBV11-2 and TRBJ1-3; no clear D. This CDR3 has 14 amino acids. Trimming pared 3 bases from V and 2 bases from J, leaving 8 bases between. CDR1 is SGHAT, CDR2 FQNNGV, per germline. CDR3 in DNA: TGTGCCAGCAGCTTCGCCTCGACTGGAAACACCATATATTTT. Residues: CASSFASTGNTIYF.

The chain combines TRBV10-3 with TRBJ2-2; the D gene is possibly TRBD1 (6 bases). The CDR3 is 14 residues long. The V and J ends lost 10 bases and 0 bases respectively, with 12 bases between them. Per germline, CDR1 ENHRY and CDR2 SYGVKD. CDR3 in amino acids: CATLRQANTGELFF. The CDR3 DNA is TGTGCCACCCTACGACAGGCGAACACCGGGGAGCTGTTTTTT.

This clone was seen more than once but under ten times. The V gene is TRBV4-1, the J gene TRBJ2-1; 14 nucleotides agree with TRBD2. The ends lost 7 bases at V and 0 bases at J; junction bases unmatched: 11. This CDR3 has 19 amino acids. Germline CDR1 and CDR2: MGHRA and YSYEKL. CDR3 sequence (DNA): TGCGCCAGCAAAGACCCGGGACTAGCGGGAGTGGGCTCCTACAATGAGCAGTTCTTC. This codes for CASKDPGLAGVGSYNEQFF.

V gene TRBV10-3 combines with J gene TRBJ2-5, with 13 bases identical to TRBD2. Germline V gene data show CDR1 as ENHRY and CDR2 as SYGVKD. J lost 5 bases, V lost 6 bases, and 9 bases had no gene match. The CDR3 consists of 16 residues. CDR3 region: CAIRPGLAGVGETQYF. The CDR3 nucleotides are TGTGCCATCAGACCCGGACTAGCGGGAGTGGGGGAGACCCAGTACTTC.

This chain links TRBV29-1 with TRBJ2-1; D possibly corresponds to TRBD2 (5 bases). The CDR3 runs 13 residues. Germline V gives CDR1 SQVTM, CDR2 ANQGSEA. Deletions cut 2 bases from V and 7 bases from J, with 12 bases between. The CDR3 sequence: CSVEPSNLNEQFF. The CDR3 DNA follows: TGCAGCGTTGAACCTAGCAACCTGAATGAGCAGTTCTTC.

The gene calls are TRBV11-3 and TRBJ2-1; D could derive from TRBD1 or TRBD2 (5 bases each). Germline lookup yields CDR1 SGHNT and CDR2 YENEEA. The V gene lost 3 bases and the J gene lost 2 bases, with 11 bases spanning the gap. This CDR3 has 15 amino acids. CDR3 DNA: TGTGCCAGCAGCTTTCGGGACCAGCCCTACAATGAGCAGTTCTTC. Residues: CASSFRDQPYNEQFF.

The chain has TRBV19 and TRBJ1-4; maybe TRBD1 (6 bases). Germline CDR1 LNHDA, CDR2 SQIVND (reference sequence). The V end was cut by 3 bases, the J end by 3 bases, with 20 bases between. There are 18 residues in the CDR3. CDR3 coding DNA: TGTGCCAGTAGTATTGGGGGCGCAGGGTTACCGGCTAATGAAAAACTGTTTTTT. Translating it yields CASSIGGAGLPANEKLFF. The entire variable domain, with the rest obtained from reference TRBV19 and TRBJ1-4, is as follows: DGGITQSPKYLFRKEGQNVTLSCEQNLNHDAMYWYRQDPGQGLRLIYYSQIVNDFQKGDIAEGYSVSREKKESFPLTVTSAQKNPTAFYLCASSIGGAGLPANEKLFFGSGTQLSVL.

V usage is TRBV5-6 and J usage is TRBJ2-3; either TRBD1 or TRBD2 may supply D (6 bases each). The CDR3 is made up of 16 amino acids. Looked up from germline, CDR1 is SGHDT and CDR2 is YYEEEE. Between the trimmed V and J ends, which lost 0 bases and 5 bases, there was a span of 16 bases. The CDR3 loop is CASSLGLGGRGDTQYF. The CDR3 nucleotides are TGTGCCAGCAGCTTGGGACTGGGGGGCCGGGGAGATACGCAGTATTTT.

The rearrangement uses TRBV27 and TRBJ2-7; D is possibly TRBD1 (6 bases). The germline CDR1 and CDR2 sequences are MNHEY and SMNVEV (reference sequence). The CDR3 runs to 15 residues. V was trimmed by 5 bases and J by 2 bases, leaving 16 bases between them. CDR3: CASSTGTTYPYEQYF. CDR3 DNA sequence: TGTGCCAGCAGTACCGGGACAACCTACCCCTACGAGCAGTACTTC.

V gene TRBV5-5 combines with J gene TRBJ2-1; D call uncertain. The CDR3 totals 12 residues. Looked up from germline, CDR1 is SGHKS and CDR2 is YYEKEE (reference sequence). Between the trimmed V and J ends, which lost 3 bases and 8 bases, there was a span of 9 bases. This CDR3 is CASSSRIDEQFF. Here the CDR3 DNA reads TGTGCCAGCAGCTCTAGAATCGATGAGCAGTTCTTC.

The J gene is TRBJ2-3, the V gene TRBV7-3, with 12 positions matching TRBD2. The CDR3 is 16 residues long. With 4 bases clipped from V and 4 bases from J, the junction kept 6 bases outside the gene matches. Germline V lookup: CDR1 SGHTA, CDR2 FQGTGA. The CDR3 loop reads CASSSSLAGGADTQYF. CDR3 in DNA: TGTGCCAGCAGCTCATCACTAGCGGGGGGAGCAGATACGCAGTATTTT.

The chain combines TRBV7-9 with TRBJ1-1, with D hard to call. The CDR3 totals 12 residues. Germline CDR1 is SEHNR and CDR2 is FQNEAQ (reference sequence). The germline V and J ends were trimmed by 5 bases and 3 bases, with 7 bases remaining between them. The CDR3 DNA follows: TGTGCCAGCAGCCCCGGCTACACTGAAGCTTTCTTT. It yields the protein CASSPGYTEAFF.

The chain couples TRBV27 to TRBJ1-2; D ambiguous. V was shortened by 2 bases and J by 2 bases, with 6 bases between the two germline ends. Germline CDR1 reads MNHEY; CDR2 reads SMNVEV (reference sequence). The CDR3 sequence is 13 residues long. The CDR3: CASSLGQNYGYTF. CDR3 DNA: TGTGCCAGCAGTTTAGGGCAGAACTATGGCTACACCTTC.

The V call is TRBV11-3, the J call TRBJ2-7, with 7 nucleotides matching TRBD2. Germline V gives CDR1 SGHNT, CDR2 YENEEA. The trim removed 6 bases at V and 4 bases at J, leaving 3 bases unmatched. The CDR3 runs 12 residues. The CDR3 DNA is TGTGCCAGCAGTCCGGGGGGTTACGAGCAGTACGTC. It translates to CASSPGGYEQYV.

The chain has TRBV12-3 or TRBV12-4 and TRBJ2-7; no definite D call. The CDR3 runs 12 residues. V shed 1 base and J shed 5 bases, with 6 bases lying between them. The DNA of the CDR3 is TGTGCCAGCAGTTTAGATTGGCACGAGCAGTACTTC. Translated: CASSLDWHEQYF.